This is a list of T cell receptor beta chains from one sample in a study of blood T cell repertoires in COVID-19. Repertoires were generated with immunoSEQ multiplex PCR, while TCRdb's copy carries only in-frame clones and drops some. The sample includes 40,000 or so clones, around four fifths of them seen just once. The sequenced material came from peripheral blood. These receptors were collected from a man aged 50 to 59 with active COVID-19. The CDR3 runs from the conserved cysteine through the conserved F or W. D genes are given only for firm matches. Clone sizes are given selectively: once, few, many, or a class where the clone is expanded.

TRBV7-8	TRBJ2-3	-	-	TGTGCCAGCAGCCTGGCCCCAGGGGTTACGCAGTATTTT	CASSLAPGVTQYF
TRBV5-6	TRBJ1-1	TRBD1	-	TGTGCCAGCAGCTCCCTCAGGGGGCGAGGCACTGAAGCTTTCTTT	CASSSLRGRGTEAFF
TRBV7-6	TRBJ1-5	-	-	TGTGCCAGCAGCTTAGACACAGGCCCCAATCAGCCCCAGCATTTT	CASSLDTGPNQPQHF
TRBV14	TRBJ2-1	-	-	TGTGCCAGCAGCCAGAGCGGGAATGAGCAGTTCTTC	CASSQSGNEQFF
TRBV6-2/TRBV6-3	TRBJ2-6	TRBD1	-	TGTGCCAGCAGTATACAGGGGTCTGGGGCCAACGTCCTGACTTTC	CASSIQGSGANVLTF
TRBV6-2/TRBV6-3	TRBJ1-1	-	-	TGTGCCAGCAGTTACGGGGCAGGACGTTGGGACACTGAAGCTTTCTTT	CASSYGAGRWDTEAFF
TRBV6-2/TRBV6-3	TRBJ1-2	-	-	TGTGCCAGCAGTTACTCGCAAGGACCGGACTTAAAAAACTATGGCTACACCTTC	CASSYSQGPDLKNYGYTF
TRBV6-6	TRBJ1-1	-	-	TGTGCCAGCAGTGACCCGATGGGGCAGAACACTGAAGCTTTCTTT	CASSDPMGQNTEAFF
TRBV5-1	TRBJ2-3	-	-	TGCGCCAGCAGCTTGAATACAGGGAGGGTGGATACGCAGTATTTT	CASSLNTGRVDTQYF
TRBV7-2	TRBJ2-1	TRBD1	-	TGTGCCAGCAGCTTAGGGGACAGGGGGCGCGGAGAGCAGTTCTTC	CASSLGDRGRGEQFF
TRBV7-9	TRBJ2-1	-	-	TGTGCCAGCAGCTCCCAAACCTACAATGAGCAGTTCTTC	CASSSQTYNEQFF
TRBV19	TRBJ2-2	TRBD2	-	TGTGCCAGTAGTAGAAACATAGCGGGGGCGAACACCGGGGAGCTGTTTTTT	CASSRNIAGANTGELFF
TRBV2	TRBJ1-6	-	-	TGTGCCAGCAGTGACCAGGACAGTTCCTATAATTCACCCCTCCACTTT	CASSDQDSSYNSPLHF
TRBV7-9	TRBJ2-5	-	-	TGTGCCAGCAGCGGGGCGACCCAGTACTTC	CASSGATQYF
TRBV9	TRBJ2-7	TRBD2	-	TGTGCCAGCAGCGTAGAACCAGCGGGAGCCTACGAGCAGTACTTC	CASSVEPAGAYEQYF
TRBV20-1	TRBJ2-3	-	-	TGCAGTGCTAGTTCATTCGGCAGGGCGAGCACAGATACGCAGTATTTT	CSASSFGRASTDTQYF
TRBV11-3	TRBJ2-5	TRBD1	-	TGTGCCAGCAGCCGGACAGGGGGCTTTTCGTGGGAGACCCAGTACTTC	CASSRTGGFSWETQYF
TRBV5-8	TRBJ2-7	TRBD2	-	TGTGCCAGCAGACCGACGGGGGAGGGGACCTACGAGCAGTACTTC	CASRPTGEGTYEQYF
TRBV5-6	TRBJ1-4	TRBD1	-	TGTGCCAGCAGCTCCGGGACAGGGGGCTTGGTCGGTGAAAAACTGTTTTTT	CASSSGTGGLVGEKLFF
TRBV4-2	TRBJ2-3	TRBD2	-	TGTGCCAGCAGCCGCGGAACTAGCGGGAGTGCAGATACGCAGTATTTT	CASSRGTSGSADTQYF
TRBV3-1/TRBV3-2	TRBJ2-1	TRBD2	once	TGTGCCAGCAGCCAAGTGGCGCTTCAGGGTAGCGGGAGGAGTTACAATGAGCAGTTCTTC	CASSQVALQGSGRSYNEQFF
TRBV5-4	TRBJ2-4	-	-	TGTGCCAGCAGCTTGGTTCGCGGGAACATTCAGTACTTC	CASSLVRGNIQYF
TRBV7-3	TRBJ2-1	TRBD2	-	TGTGCCAGCAGCTTAGCGGGGGGCACACACAATGAGCAGTTCTTC	CASSLAGGTHNEQFF
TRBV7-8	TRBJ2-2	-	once	TGTGCCAGCAGCTTAGGCAGGATCGGCACCGGGGAGCTGTTTTTT	CASSLGRIGTGELFF
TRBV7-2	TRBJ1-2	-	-	TGTGCCAGCAGCTTCGGGGGGCGATATGGCTACACCTTC	CASSFGGRYGYTF
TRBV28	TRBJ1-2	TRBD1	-	TGTGCCAGCAGTTTACGAGGGCAGGGGGCTAGGAACTATGGCTACACCTTC	CASSLRGQGARNYGYTF
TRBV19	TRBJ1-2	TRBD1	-	TGTGCCAGTAGCATAATCTGGGGGCGGGGACAGATAAACTATGGCTACACCTTC	CASSIIWGRGQINYGYTF
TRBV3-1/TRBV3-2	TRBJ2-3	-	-	TGTGCCAGCAGCGGGAGCTCCACTAGCACAGATACGCAGTATTTT	CASSGSSTSTDTQYF
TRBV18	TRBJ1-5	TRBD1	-	TGTGCCAGCTCACCACAGACAGGGGTGGTTCAGCCCCAGCATTTT	CASSPQTGVVQPQHF
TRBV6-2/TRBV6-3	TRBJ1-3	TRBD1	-	TGTGCCAGCAGTTGGACAGGGCAAACTGGAAACACCATATATTTT	CASSWTGQTGNTIYF
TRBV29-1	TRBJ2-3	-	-	TGCAGCGTAGCAGGTTCAGATACGCAGTATTTT	CSVAGSDTQYF
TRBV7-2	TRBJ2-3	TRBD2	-	TGTGCCAGCAGCTTACAAGCGGGGGGCTACACAGATACGCAGTATTTT	CASSLQAGGYTDTQYF
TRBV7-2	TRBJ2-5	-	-	TGTGCCAGCAGCTTAGATGGGGCGAAACAAGAGACCCAGTACTTC	CASSLDGAKQETQYF
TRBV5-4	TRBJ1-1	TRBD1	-	TGTGCCAGCAGCTTGACCGGACAGGGTGAAGCTTTCTTT	CASSLTGQGEAFF
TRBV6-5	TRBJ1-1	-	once	TGTGCCAGCAGGGGGGCGAACACTGAAGCTTTCTTT	CASRGANTEAFF
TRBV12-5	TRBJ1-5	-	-	TGTGCTAGTGGCCTAGACAGGTCGGATCAGCCCCAGCATTTT	CASGLDRSDQPQHF
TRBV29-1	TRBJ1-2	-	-	TGCAGCGTTGGAAGCGACGTTAACTATGGCTACACCTTC	CSVGSDVNYGYTF
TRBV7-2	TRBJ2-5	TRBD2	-	TGTGCCAGCAGCTTAGGGGAGGGGACCCAGTACTTC	CASSLGEGTQYF
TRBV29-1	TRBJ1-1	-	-	TGCAGCGTTGAGAGGGAGGGTCGCACTGAAGCTTTCTTT	CSVEREGRTEAFF
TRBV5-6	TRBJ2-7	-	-	TGTGCCAGCAGCGTAAGACTGTCCAGTCTTGAGGAGCAGTACTTC	CASSVRLSSLEEQYF
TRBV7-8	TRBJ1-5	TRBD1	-	TGTGCCAGCAGCTCGGACAGGCCTAGCAATCAGCCCCAGCATTTT	CASSSDRPSNQPQHF
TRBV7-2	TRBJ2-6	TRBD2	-	TGTGCCAGCAGCTGGGCGGCGGGACTAGCGGGGAATGGGGCCAACGTCCTGACTTTC	CASSWAAGLAGNGANVLTF
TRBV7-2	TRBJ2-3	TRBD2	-	TGTGCCAGCAGCTTAGCACTCGGGGGGGGAGATACGCAGTATTTT	CASSLALGGGDTQYF
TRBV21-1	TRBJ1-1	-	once	TGTGCCAGCATCGGGGGGACAGGGGACACTGAAGCTTTCTTT	CASIGGTGDTEAFF
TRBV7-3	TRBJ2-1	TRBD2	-	TGTGCCAGCAGCTTAAGGTCTCGGACTAGCGGGGGGTACAATGAGCAGTTCTTC	CASSLRSRTSGGYNEQFF
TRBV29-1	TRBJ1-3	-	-	TGCAGCGTTGTTGCAGGGGCCGGAAGCTCTGGAAACACCATATATTTT	CSVVAGAGSSGNTIYF
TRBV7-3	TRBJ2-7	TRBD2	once	TGTGCCAGCAGCCCAACGGGACTAGCGGGAGACGAGCAGTACTTC	CASSPTGLAGDEQYF
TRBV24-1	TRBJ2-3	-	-	TGTGCCACCAGTGATTTGGGGCCGGGAAGAAGCACAGATACGCAGTATTTT	CATSDLGPGRSTDTQYF
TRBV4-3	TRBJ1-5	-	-	TGCGCCAGCAGCCAAGGGGCCAGAAGCAATCAGCCCCAGCATTTT	CASSQGARSNQPQHF
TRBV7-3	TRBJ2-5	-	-	TGTGCCAGCAGCATCACAGGGTACGAGACCCAGTACTTC	CASSITGYETQYF
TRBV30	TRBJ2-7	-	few	TGTGCCTGGAGTAGTCAGGCTACCTACGAGCAGTACTTC	CAWSSQATYEQYF
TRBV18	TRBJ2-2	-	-	TGTGCCAGCTCACCCTACGGCGGGGAGCTGTTTTTT	CASSPYGGELFF